These 27 T cell receptor beta chains came from one sample sequenced in a study of cytomegalovirus exposure and HLA in healthy donors. Both 60 Vbeta primers and 13 Jbeta primers went into the PCR. Generated by immunoSEQ multiplex PCR, the TCRdb table keeps only in-frame clones and is missing some. The sample records 140,000 to 150,000 clones, approximately 82% being singletons. Sequencing input: PBMCs. Every receptor here comes from a woman aged 55 to 70 in good health and CMV-seropositive.

V is TRBV7-2 and J is TRBJ2-5; maybe TRBD2 (5 bases). CDR1 SGHTA and CDR2 FQGNSA come from the germline V gene. Trimming took 3 bases from V and 1 from J, leaving 12 bases between them. This CDR3 is 15 amino acids long. CDR3 residues: CASSLLTGSQETQYF. CDR3 coding DNA: TGTGCCAGCAGCTTGCTTACGGGATCCCAAGAGACCCAGTACTTC.

The chain uses TRBV19 and TRBJ1-1; no reliable D call. Looked up from germline, CDR1 is LNHDA and CDR2 is SQIVND (reference sequence). V lost 5 bases to trimming and J lost 2 bases, with 9 bases between them. The CDR3 is made up of 13 amino acids. CDR3 bases: TGTGCCAGTAGTTTCGGACTTAACACTGAAGCTTTCTTT. As protein: CASSFGLNTEAFF.

The J gene is TRBJ2-7, the V gene TRBV28; 10 bases line up with TRBD1. This CDR3 comprises 13 residues. Germline V gene sequence: CDR1 MDHEN, CDR2 SYDVKM. Trimming cost V 6 bases and J 6 bases; bases outside gene matches: 5. The chain's CDR3 is CASSDRGLREQYF. The CDR3 DNA sequence: TGTGCCAGCAGCGACAGGGGGCTGCGCGAGCAGTACTTC.

This chain links TRBV29-1 with TRBJ1-1; the D is unclear. The CDR3 totals 12 residues. Trimming took 6 bases from V and 2 from J, leaving 10 bases between them. The germline gives CDR1 SQVTM, CDR2 ANQGSEA. The CDR3, as DNA: TGCAGCGTGGGCAGGCGAAACACTGAAGCTTTCTTT. It is translated as CSVGRRNTEAFF.

This clone appeared a few times. The genes are TRBV5-4 and TRBJ2-7, with D possibly TRBD2 on 6 matching bases. The CDR3 spans 15 residues. In germline, CDR1 is SGHNT, CDR2 YYREEE (reference sequence). V lost 5 bases to trimming and J lost 2 bases, with 17 bases between them. CDR3 coding DNA: TGTGCCAGCAGTCCCGGGGGACTGAGCACCTACGAGCAGTACTTC. Translation: CASSPGGLSTYEQYF.

The V and J genes are TRBV2 and TRBJ1-5; the D gene is possibly TRBD1 (6 bases). The V end lost 4 bases, the J end lost 10 bases, and 17 bases lay between the germline ends. Germline V CDR1 and CDR2: SNHLY, FYNNEI. CDR3 length: 14 residues. The CDR3 DNA reads TGTGCCAGCAGTGTTACAGGGATGGGTCAACCCCAGCATTTT. It translates to CASSVTGMGQPQHF. The full variable domain, completed using reference TRBV2 and TRBJ1-5, is EPEVTQTPSHQVTQMGQEVILRCVPISNHLYFYWYRQILGQKVEFLVSFYNNEISEKSEIFDDQFSVERPDGSNFTLKIRSTKLEDSAMYFCASSVTGMGQPQHFGDGTRLSIL.

This clone has only one observation. This chain joins TRBV7-9 and TRBJ1-2, with 7 positions matching TRBD1. With V trimmed by 6 bases and J by 0 bases, 7 bases remained unmatched. This CDR3 has 15 amino acids. Germline V gene sequence: CDR1 SEHNR, CDR2 FQNEAQ (reference sequence). Here the CDR3 reads CASRRGTASNYGYTF. The CDR3 DNA follows: TGTGCCAGCAGAAGAGGGACAGCCTCTAACTATGGCTACACCTTC.

V usage is TRBV7-8 and J usage is TRBJ2-1; TRBD2 aligns across 9 bases. The ends lost 3 bases at V and 2 bases at J; junction bases unmatched: 2. The CDR3 length is 15 residues. The germline V gene encodes CDR1 SGHVS and CDR2 FQNEAQ. Written as DNA, the CDR3 is TGTGCCAGCAGCTTGGCTAGCGGGGCCTACAATGAGCAGTTCTTC. This translates into CASSLASGAYNEQFF.

The chain joins TRBV9 to TRBJ2-3, with 9 bases matching TRBD2. Germline V gene lookup returns CDR1 SGDLS and CDR2 YYNGEE. The CDR3 spans 17 residues. Losses at the gene ends were 3 bases for V and 1 base for J; bases not matched to a gene: 9. This chain's CDR3 is CASSGGLANPGTDTQYF. The CDR3 nucleotides are TGTGCCAGCAGCGGTGGACTAGCGAACCCTGGCACAGATACGCAGTATTTT.

As regards this clone: Other DNA sequences in the same sample also yield this CDR3. The chain couples TRBV7-2 to TRBJ2-7, with 8 bases that match TRBD2. V was pared by 5 bases and J by 7 bases, with 10 bases of the junction left unmatched. The CDR3 covers 14 residues. Per the germline V gene, CDR1 is SGHTA and CDR2 is FQGNSA. The CDR3 spells CASSTSGTSYEQYF. DNA for the CDR3: TGTGCCAGCAGCACCTCCGGGACTAGTTATGAGCAGTACTTC.

This chain uses TRBV7-2 with TRBJ2-7, with D maybe TRBD1 (7 bases). Trimming cost V 6 bases and J 3 bases, with 21 bases left between them. Germline loops: CDR1 SGHTA, CDR2 FQGNSA. The CDR3 is made up of 16 amino acids. The CDR3 is CASRTTGTVEGYEQYF. The DNA for the CDR3 is TGTGCCAGCAGGACTACGGGGACAGTGGAGGGCTACGAGCAGTACTTC.

The genes are TRBV7-9 and TRBJ2-1; D gene ambiguous. Per germline, CDR1 SEHNR and CDR2 FQNEAQ (reference sequence). This CDR3 is 12 amino acids long. V shed 3 bases and J shed 4 bases, with 4 bases lying between them. The CDR3 reads CASSLLYNEQFF. CDR3 DNA sequence: TGTGCCAGCAGCTTGCTATACAATGAGCAGTTCTTC.

This chain uses TRBV2 with TRBJ1-2; 9 bases agree with TRBD1. The length of the CDR3 is 14 residues. The germline CDR1 and CDR2 sequences are SNHLY and FYNNEI. Losses at the gene ends were 5 bases for V and 7 bases for J; bases not matched to a gene: 8. CDR3 amino acids: CASSLGTGLGGYTF. DNA for the CDR3: TGTGCCAGCAGTCTAGGGACAGGGCTCGGTGGCTACACCTTC.

The rearrangement links TRBV19 to TRBJ1-2, with D tentatively TRBD1 (6 bases). The germline gives CDR1 LNHDA, CDR2 SQIVND (reference sequence). The CDR3 length is 16 residues. The germline V and J ends were trimmed by 5 bases and 3 bases, with 19 bases remaining between them. CDR3 in amino acids: CASSLFGGLGDYGYTF. CDR3 DNA sequence: TGTGCCAGTAGTTTGTTCGGGGGGCTCGGAGACTATGGCTACACCTTC.

This clone has only a few counts. The chain recombines TRBV6-6 with TRBJ1-1, with TRBD1 as a possible D gene (6 bases). Trimming took off 0 bases at V and 3 bases at J, with 14 bases between the two ends. The CDR3 sequence is 16 residues long. From germline, CDR1 is MNHNY and CDR2 SVGAGI (reference sequence). CDR3 bases: TGTGCCAGCAGTTACTCGCGGGGGCGCCGGGACACTGAAGCTTTCTTT. Encoded protein: CASSYSRGRRDTEAFF.

This chain uses TRBV21-1 with TRBJ2-7; TRBD1 reflects the table's D call only, with no check against the DNA. TRBV21-1 is annotated as a pseudogene. The CDR3 has 15 residues. CDR3 nucleotides: TGTGCCAGCAGCAAAGTAGGCAGGGCCCCTCACGAGCAGTACTTC. Its translation: CASSKVGRAPHEQYF.

CDR3 protein: CASSATRTGIHGYTF. CDR3 bases: TGTGCCAGCAGCGCAACCCGCACAGGGATCCATGGCTACACCTTC. J is TRBJ1-2 and V is TRBV7-9; the D gene is possibly TRBD1 (6 bases). The CDR3 sequence is 15 residues long. The ends were cut back, 5 bases at V and 6 bases at J, with 19 bases in the middle. Germline V lookup: CDR1 SEHNR, CDR2 FQNEAQ (reference sequence).

The chain employs TRBV11-3 and TRBJ2-5, with D hard to call. Trimming cost V 0 bases and J 1 base, with 12 bases left between them. This CDR3 has 16 residues. Germline lookup yields CDR1 SGHNT and CDR2 YENEEA. CDR3 nucleotides: TGTGCCAGCAGCTTAGATCCCCCCGACACCCAAGAGACCCAGTACTTC. Protein sequence: CASSLDPPDTQETQYF.

This rearrangement joins TRBV30 to TRBJ2-3; possible D gene TRBD2, 5 bases. Looked up from germline, CDR1 is GTSNPN and CDR2 is SVGIG (reference sequence). Trimming shortened V by 3 bases and J by 2 bases, and 12 bases separated the two germline ends. The length of the CDR3 is 14 residues. This chain's CDR3 is CAWRVGRLTDTQYF. The DNA for the CDR3 is TGTGCCTGGAGGGTGGGGAGACTCACAGATACGCAGTATTTT.

The chain uses TRBV29-1 and TRBJ1-1; 10 nucleotides line up with TRBD1. This CDR3 region has 18 residues. The germline V gene has CDR1 SQVTM and CDR2 ANQGSEA. With 5 bases clipped from V and 1 base from J, the junction kept 16 bases outside the gene matches. Here the CDR3 reads CSVNYRDRGGVANTEAFF. In DNA, the CDR3 is TGCAGCGTTAATTACCGGGACAGGGGTGGGGTAGCGAACACTGAAGCTTTCTTT.

The V and J genes are TRBV11-2 and TRBJ2-3; D may be TRBD2 (5 bases). V lost 0 bases, J lost 5 bases, and 12 bases lay in between. This CDR3 comprises 15 residues. Germline lookup yields CDR1 SGHAT and CDR2 FQNNGV. The CDR3 nucleotides read TGTGCCAGCAGCTTAGAGAGGGCTTTGGGAGATACGCAGTATTTT. It translates to CASSLERALGDTQYF.

This sequence joins TRBV4-1 and TRBJ1-5; 9 positions match TRBD1. V trimming: 1 base; J trimming: 4 bases; junction bases outside the gene matches: 5. This CDR3 has 16 residues. From germline, CDR1 is MGHRA and CDR2 YSYEKL. The CDR3 is CASSQGPGQGNQPQHF. As DNA, the CDR3 is TGCGCCAGCAGCCAAGGACCCGGACAGGGGAATCAGCCCCAGCATTTT.

The CDR3 here is CASSESLVWDTQYF. Here the CDR3 DNA reads TGTGCCAGCAGTGAATCATTAGTTTGGGATACGCAGTATTTT. This chain connects TRBV2 to TRBJ2-3; D gene unclear. Germline-derived CDR1 and CDR2 are SNHLY and FYNNEI. The V end lost 2 bases, the J end lost 6 bases, and 12 bases lay between the germline ends. The CDR3 runs 14 residues.

This sequence joins TRBV4-3 and TRBJ2-7; TRBD1 agrees at 9 bases. The CDR3 runs 15 residues. Trimming cost V 4 bases and J 4 bases; bases outside gene matches: 8. CDR1 and CDR2 (germline): LGHNA, YSLEER. The CDR3 nucleotides read TGCGCCAGCAGCCTAACGCCGGGACAGGGTTACGAGCAGTACTTC. Its translation is CASSLTPGQGYEQYF.

The J gene is TRBJ2-1, the V gene TRBV9; 8 nucleotides line up with TRBD2. CDR3 size: 14 residues. The germline V gene has CDR1 SGDLS and CDR2 YYNGEE. V trimming: 3 bases; J trimming: 5 bases; junction bases outside the gene matches: 4. CDR3 in amino acids: CASSAGGGDNEQFF. The CDR3 DNA is TGTGCCAGCAGCGCGGGAGGGGGGGACAATGAGCAGTTCTTC.

V usage is TRBV10-3 and J usage is TRBJ1-1; 7 bases are shared with TRBD1. The germline CDR1 and CDR2 sequences are ENHRY and SYGVKD. This CDR3 has 14 amino acids. The junction had 8 bases not matched to a gene; V was cut back by 2 bases and J by 8 bases. The CDR3 bases are TGTGCCATCAGTGAGGGGACAGTCCAACGGGAAGCTTTCTTT. Protein product: CAISEGTVQREAFF.

The V and J genes are TRBV28 and TRBJ1-5; D might be TRBD1 (6 bases). Germline V CDR1 and CDR2: MDHEN, SYDVKM. There are 17 residues in the CDR3. The V gene lost 2 bases and the J gene lost 5 bases, with 19 bases spanning the gap. For the CDR3, the DNA is TGTGCCAGCAGTTTAATAGGGGGTCTAACCTCGTATCAGCCCCAGCATTTT. As protein: CASSLIGGLTSYQPQHF.